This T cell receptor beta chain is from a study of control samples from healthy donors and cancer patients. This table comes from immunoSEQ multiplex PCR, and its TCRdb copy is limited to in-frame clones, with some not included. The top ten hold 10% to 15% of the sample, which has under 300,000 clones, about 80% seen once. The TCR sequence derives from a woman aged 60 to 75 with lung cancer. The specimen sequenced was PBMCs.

The CDR3 protein is CAWSAGGGYGYTF. In DNA, the CDR3 is TGTGCCTGGAGTGCCGGGGGTGGATATGGCTACACCTTC. This chain uses TRBV30 with TRBJ1-2; D perhaps matches TRBD1 (5 bases). V shed 1 base and J shed 5 bases, with 11 bases lying between them. Germline CDR1 is GTSNPN and CDR2 is SVGIG (reference sequence). The CDR3 loop spans 13 amino acids.